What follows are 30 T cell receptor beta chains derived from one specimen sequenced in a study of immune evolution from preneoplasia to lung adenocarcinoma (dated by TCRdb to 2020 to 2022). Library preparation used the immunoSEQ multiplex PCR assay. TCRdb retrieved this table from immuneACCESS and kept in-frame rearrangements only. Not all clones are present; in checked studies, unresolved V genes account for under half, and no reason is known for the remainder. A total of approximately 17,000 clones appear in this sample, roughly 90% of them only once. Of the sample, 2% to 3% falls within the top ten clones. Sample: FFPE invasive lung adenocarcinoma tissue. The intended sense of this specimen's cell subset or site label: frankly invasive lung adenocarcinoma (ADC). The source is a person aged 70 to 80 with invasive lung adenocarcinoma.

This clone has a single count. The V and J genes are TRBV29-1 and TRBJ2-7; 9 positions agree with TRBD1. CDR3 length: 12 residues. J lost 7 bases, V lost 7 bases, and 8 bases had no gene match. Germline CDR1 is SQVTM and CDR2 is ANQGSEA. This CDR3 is CSASKQGAEQYF. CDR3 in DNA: TGCAGCGCCTCAAAACAGGGGGCAGAGCAGTACTTC.

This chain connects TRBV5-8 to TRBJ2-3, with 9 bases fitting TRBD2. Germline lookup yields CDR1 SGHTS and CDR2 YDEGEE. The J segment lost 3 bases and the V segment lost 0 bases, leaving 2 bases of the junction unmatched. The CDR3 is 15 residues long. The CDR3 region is CASSLASGNTDTQYF. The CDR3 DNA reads TGTGCCAGCAGCTTGGCTAGCGGGAATACAGATACGCAGTATTTT.

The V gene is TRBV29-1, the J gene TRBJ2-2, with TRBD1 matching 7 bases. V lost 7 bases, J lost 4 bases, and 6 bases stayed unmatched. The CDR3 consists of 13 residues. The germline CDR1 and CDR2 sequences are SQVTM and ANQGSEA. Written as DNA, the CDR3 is TGCAGCGCATTGACAGGGACCACCGGGGAGCTGTTTTTT. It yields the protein CSALTGTTGELFF.

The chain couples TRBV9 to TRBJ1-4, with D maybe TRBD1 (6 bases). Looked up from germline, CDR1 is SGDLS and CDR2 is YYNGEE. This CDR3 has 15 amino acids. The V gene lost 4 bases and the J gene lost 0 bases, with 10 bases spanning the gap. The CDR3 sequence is CASSPGASTNEKLFF. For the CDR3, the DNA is TGTGCCAGCAGCCCAGGGGCCTCAACTAATGAAAAACTGTTTTTT.

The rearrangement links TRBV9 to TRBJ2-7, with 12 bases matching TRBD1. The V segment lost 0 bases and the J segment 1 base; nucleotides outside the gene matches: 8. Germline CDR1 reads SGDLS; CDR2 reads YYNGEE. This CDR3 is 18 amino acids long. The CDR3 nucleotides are TGTGCCAGCAGCGTAGCGGGGACAGGGGGCCCAAGGTCCTACGAGCAGTACTTC. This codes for CASSVAGTGGPRSYEQYF.

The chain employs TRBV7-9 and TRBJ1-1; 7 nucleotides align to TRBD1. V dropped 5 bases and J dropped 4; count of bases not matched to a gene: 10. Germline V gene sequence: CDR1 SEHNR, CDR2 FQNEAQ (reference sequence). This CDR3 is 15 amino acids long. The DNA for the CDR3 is TGTGCCAGCAGCCAACGACAGGGTAAATTCACTGAAGCTTTCTTT. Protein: CASSQRQGKFTEAFF.

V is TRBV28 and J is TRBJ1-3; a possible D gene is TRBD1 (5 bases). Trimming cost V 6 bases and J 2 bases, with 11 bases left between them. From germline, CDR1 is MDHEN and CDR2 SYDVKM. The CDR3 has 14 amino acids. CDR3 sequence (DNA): TGTGCCAGCAGCCGGGGGGGGGCTGGAAACACCATATATTTT. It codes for CASSRGGAGNTIYF.

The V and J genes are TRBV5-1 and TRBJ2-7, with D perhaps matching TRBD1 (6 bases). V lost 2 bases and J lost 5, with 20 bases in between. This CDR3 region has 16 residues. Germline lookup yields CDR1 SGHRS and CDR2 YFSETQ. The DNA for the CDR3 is TGCGCCAGCAGCTTAGGAACCTCAGGGGTGTCGGACGAGCAGTACTTC. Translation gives CASSLGTSGVSDEQYF.

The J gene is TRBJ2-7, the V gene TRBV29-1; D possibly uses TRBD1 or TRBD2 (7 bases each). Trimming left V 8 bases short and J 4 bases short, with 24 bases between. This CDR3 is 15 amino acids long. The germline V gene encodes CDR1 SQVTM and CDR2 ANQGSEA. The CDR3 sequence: CSPDFSPGGEYEQYF. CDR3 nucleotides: TGCAGCCCCGACTTTTCCCCAGGGGGGGAGTACGAGCAGTACTTC.

The CDR3 nucleotides are TGTGCCAGTAGCGAGACCTTCAATCAGCCCCAGCATTTT. Its protein product is CASSETFNQPQHF. The chain combines TRBV19 with TRBJ1-5; no definite D call. With 6 bases removed from V and 3 bases from J, the gap between germline ends came to 9 bases. This CDR3 comprises 13 residues. Per the germline V gene, CDR1 is LNHDA and CDR2 is SQIVND (reference sequence).

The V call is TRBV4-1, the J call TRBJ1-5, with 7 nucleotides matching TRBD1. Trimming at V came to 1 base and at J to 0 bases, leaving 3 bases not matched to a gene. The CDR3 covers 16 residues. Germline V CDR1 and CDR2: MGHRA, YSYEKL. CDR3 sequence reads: CASSQGPGGSNQPQHF. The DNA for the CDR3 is TGCGCCAGCAGCCAAGGCCCAGGGGGTAGCAATCAGCCCCAGCATTTT.

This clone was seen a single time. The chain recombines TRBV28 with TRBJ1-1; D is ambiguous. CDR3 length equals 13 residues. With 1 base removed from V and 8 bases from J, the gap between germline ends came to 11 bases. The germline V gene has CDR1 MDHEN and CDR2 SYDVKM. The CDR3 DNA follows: TGTGCCAGCAGTTTATTTTCGGCGGGGGAAGCTTTCTTT. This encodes CASSLFSAGEAFF.

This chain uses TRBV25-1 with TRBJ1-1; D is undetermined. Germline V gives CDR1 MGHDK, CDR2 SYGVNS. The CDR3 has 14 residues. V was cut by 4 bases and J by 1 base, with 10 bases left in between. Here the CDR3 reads CASSGGLPNTEAFF. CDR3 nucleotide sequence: TGTGCCAGCAGTGGAGGGCTCCCGAACACTGAAGCTTTCTTT.

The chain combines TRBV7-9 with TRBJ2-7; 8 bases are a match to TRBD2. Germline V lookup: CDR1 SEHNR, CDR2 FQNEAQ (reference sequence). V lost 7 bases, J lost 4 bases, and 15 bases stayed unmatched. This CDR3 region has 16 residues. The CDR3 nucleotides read TGTGCCAGCACCCCAAAGGCGGGGGGATCGATTTACGAGCAGTACTTC. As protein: CASTPKAGGSIYEQYF.

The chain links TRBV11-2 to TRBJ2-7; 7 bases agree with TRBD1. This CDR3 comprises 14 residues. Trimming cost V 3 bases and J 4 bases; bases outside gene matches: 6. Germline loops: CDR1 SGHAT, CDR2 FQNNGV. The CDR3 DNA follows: TGTGCCAGCAGCTTGGACAGGTTGGCTTACGAGCAGTACTTC. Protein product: CASSLDRLAYEQYF.

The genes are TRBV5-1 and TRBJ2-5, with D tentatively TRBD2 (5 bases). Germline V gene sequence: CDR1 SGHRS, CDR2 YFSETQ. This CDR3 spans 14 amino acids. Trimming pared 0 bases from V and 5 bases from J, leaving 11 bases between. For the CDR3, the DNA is TGCGCCAGCAGCTTGGCCCACGGAGGTGAGACCCAGTACTTC. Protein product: CASSLAHGGETQYF.

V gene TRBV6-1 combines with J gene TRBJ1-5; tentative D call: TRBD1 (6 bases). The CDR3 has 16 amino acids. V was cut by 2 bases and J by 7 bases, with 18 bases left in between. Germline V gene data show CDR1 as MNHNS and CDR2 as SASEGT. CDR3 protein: CASSETMGGAGQPQHF. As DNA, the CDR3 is TGTGCCAGCAGTGAAACGATGGGGGGGGCTGGACAGCCCCAGCATTTT.

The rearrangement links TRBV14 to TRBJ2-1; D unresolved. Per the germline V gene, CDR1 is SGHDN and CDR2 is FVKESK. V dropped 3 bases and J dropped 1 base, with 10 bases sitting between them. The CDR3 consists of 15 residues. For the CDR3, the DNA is TGTGCCAGCAGCCATTTTTTTAATTCCTACAATGAGCAGTTCTTC. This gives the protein CASSHFFNSYNEQFF.

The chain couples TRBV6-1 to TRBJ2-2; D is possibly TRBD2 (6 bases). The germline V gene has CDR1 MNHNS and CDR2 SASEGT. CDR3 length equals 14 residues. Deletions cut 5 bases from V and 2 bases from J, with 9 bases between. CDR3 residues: CASSYSGNTGELFF. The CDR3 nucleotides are TGTGCCAGCAGTTATAGCGGCAACACCGGGGAGCTGTTTTTT.

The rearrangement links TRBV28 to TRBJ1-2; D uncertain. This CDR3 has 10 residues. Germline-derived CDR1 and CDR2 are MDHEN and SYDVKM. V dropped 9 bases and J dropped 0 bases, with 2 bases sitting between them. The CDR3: CASSNYGYTF. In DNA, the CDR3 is TGTGCCAGTTCTAACTATGGCTACACCTTC.

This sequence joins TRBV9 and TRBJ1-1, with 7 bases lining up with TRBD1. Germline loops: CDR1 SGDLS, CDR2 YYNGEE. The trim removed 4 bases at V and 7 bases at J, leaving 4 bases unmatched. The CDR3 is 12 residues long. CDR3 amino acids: CASSPGGIEAFF. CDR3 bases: TGTGCCAGCAGCCCAGGGGGAATTGAAGCTTTCTTT.

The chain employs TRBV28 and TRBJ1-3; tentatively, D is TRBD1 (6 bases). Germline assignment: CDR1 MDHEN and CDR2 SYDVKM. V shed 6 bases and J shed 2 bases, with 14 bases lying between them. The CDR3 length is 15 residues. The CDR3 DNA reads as TGTGCCAGCAGCAGCCCCGCAGGGGCTGGAAACACCATATATTTT. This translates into CASSSPAGAGNTIYF.

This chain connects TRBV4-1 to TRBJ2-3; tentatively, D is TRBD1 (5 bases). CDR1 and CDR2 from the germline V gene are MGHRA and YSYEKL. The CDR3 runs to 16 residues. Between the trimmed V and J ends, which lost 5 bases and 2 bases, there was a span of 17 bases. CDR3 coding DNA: TGCGCCAGCAGCTGGTCCCCGACAGCTAACACAGATACGCAGTATTTT. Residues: CASSWSPTANTDTQYF.

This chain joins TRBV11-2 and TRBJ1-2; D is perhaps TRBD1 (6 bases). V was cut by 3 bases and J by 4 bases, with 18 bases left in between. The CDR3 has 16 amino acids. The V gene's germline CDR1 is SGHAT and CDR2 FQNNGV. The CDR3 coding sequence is TGTGCCAGCAGCTTCAAACCGGGGGCTAGAGTCTATGGCTACACCTTC. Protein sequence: CASSFKPGARVYGYTF. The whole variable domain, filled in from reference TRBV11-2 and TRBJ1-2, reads EAGVAQSPRYKIIEKRQSVAFWCNPISGHATLYWYQQILGQGPKLLIQFQNNGVVDDSQLPKDRFSAERLKGVDSTLKIQPAKLEDSAVYLCASSFKPGARVYGYTFGSGTRLTVV.

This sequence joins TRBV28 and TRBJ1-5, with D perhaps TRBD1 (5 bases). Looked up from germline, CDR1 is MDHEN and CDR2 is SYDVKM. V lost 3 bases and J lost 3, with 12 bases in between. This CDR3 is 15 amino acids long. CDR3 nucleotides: TGTGCCAGCAGTTTCTCCCGGGGCCTCAATCAGCCCCAGCATTTT. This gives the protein CASSFSRGLNQPQHF.

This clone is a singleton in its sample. CDR3: CASSAARRGDIQYF. CDR3 nucleotide sequence: TGTGCCAGCAGTGCGGCACGGCGTGGGGACATTCAGTACTTC. The gene calls are TRBV28 and TRBJ2-4, with D uncertain. Looked up from germline, CDR1 is MDHEN and CDR2 is SYDVKM. V lost 5 bases and J 8 bases, leaving 16 bases between the germline ends. This CDR3 region has 14 residues.

CDR3 loop: CASSGLADTGELFF. The CDR3 DNA sequence: TGTGCCAGCAGCGGACTAGCGGACACCGGGGAGCTGTTTTTT. This chain connects TRBV9 to TRBJ2-2, with TRBD2 matching 9 bases. V shed 3 bases, J shed 3 bases, and the junction held 0 bases outside the gene matches. The CDR3 loop spans 14 amino acids. CDR1 SGDLS and CDR2 YYNGEE come from the germline V gene.

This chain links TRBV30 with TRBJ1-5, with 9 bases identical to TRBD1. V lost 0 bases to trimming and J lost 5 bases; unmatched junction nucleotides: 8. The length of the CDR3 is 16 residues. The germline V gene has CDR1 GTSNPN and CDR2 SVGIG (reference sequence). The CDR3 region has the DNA TGTGCCTGGAGTGTTGGAGAACAGGGGGCTTATCAGCCCCAGCATTTT. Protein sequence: CAWSVGEQGAYQPQHF.

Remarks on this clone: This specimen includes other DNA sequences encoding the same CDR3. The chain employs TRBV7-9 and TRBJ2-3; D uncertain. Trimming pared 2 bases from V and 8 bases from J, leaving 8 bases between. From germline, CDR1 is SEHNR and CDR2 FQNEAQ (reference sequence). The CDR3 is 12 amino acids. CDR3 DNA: TGTGCCAGCAGCTTAAATTTCGGTACGCAGTATTTT. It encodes CASSLNFGTQYF.

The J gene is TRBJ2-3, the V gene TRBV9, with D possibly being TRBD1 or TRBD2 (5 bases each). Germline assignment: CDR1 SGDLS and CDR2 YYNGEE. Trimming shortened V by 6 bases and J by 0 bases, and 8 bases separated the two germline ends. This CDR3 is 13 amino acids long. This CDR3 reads CASNRDSTDTQYF. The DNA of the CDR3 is TGTGCCAGCAACCGGGACAGCACAGATACGCAGTATTTT.